Many counts were recorded for the clone carrying this T cell receptor beta chain. Its antigen is as yet unknown. This sample was taken from a study of CD8 T cells in ankylosing spondylitis. The study, taken as a whole, reports: There were earlier reports of some motif variants in reactive arthritis synovial fluid and blood. Within ankylosing spondylitis blood, a TCR beta motif made up of under 10 highly homologous variants appeared to be characteristic. Matched ankylosing spondylitis synovial fluid reportedly showed significant enrichment of disease-linked clones.

Germline lookup yields CDR1 LGHNA and CDR2 YSLEER. The CDR3 runs to 16 residues. With 4 bases clipped from V and 8 bases from J, the junction kept 11 bases outside the gene matches. Libraries of TCR beta came from quantitative 5'-RACE with molecular barcodes. TCRdb ran MiXCR on the 5' RACE reads and lists one entry per CDR3 protein. The repertoire holds about 240,000 distinct CDR3 sequences, with over 8.5% as singletons. The chain combines TRBV4-3 with TRBJ1-4, with 9 bases aligning to TRBD1. This clonotype originated in a male donor with ankylosing spondylitis or in good health (not recorded which). The sequenced sample consisted of blood, either unsorted or a sorted T cell fraction (not recorded which). The CDR3 DNA sequence: TGCGCCAGCAGCCCATTTGAGGGACAGGGAGCGGAAAAACTGTTTTTT. It specifies CASSPFEGQGAEKLFF.